This T cell receptor beta chain was identified in a study of cytomegalovirus exposure and HLA in healthy donors. Study-level points and caveats: Presence/absence analyses assumed roughly uniform sequencing depth across donors, which may not hold.

This CDR3 spans 14 amino acids. J was trimmed by 3 bases and V by 4 bases; bases with no gene match: 5. CDR1 SGHRS and CDR2 YFSETQ come from the germline V gene. As regards this clone: Its cognate antigen is unknown.

With 60 Vbeta and 13 Jbeta primers, the PCR was carried out. Assay: immunoSEQ multiplex PCR; the TCRdb copy retains only in-frame clones and omits some. The table includes 100,000 to 150,000 clones, approximately 85% detected once. The chain joins TRBV5-1 to TRBJ2-3; 7 bases line up with TRBD1. The source material was PBMCs. The receptor comes from a boy between 10 and 17 years old in good health and CMV-seronegative. The CDR3: CASSEDRVTDTQYF. In nucleotides, the CDR3 is TGCGCCAGCAGCGAAGACAGGGTAACAGATACGCAGTATTTT.